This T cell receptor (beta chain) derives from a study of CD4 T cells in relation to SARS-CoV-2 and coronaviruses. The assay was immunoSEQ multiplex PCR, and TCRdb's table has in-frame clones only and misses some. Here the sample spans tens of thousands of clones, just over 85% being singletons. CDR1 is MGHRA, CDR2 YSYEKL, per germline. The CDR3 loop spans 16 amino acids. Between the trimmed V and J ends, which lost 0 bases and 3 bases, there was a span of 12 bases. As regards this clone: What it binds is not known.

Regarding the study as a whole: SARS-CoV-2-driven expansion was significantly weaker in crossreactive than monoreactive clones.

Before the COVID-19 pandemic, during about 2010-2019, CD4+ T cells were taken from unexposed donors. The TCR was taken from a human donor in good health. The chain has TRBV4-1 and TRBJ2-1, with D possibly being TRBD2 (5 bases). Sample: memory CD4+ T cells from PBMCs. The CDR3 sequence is CASSQDRSGLYNEQFF. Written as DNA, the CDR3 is TGCGCCAGCAGCCAAGATCGCAGCGGTCTCTACAATGAGCAGTTCTTC.